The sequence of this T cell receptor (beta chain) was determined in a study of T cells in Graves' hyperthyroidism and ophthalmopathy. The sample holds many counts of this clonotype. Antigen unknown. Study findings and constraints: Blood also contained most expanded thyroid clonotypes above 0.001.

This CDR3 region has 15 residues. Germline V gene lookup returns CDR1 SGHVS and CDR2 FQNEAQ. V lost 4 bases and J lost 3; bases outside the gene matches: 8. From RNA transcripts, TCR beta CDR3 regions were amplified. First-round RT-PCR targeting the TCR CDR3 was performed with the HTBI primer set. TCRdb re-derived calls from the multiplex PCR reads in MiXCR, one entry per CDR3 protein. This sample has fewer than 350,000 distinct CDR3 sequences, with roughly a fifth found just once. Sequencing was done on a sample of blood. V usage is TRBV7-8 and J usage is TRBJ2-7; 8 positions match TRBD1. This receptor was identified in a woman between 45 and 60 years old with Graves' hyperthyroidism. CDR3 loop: CASSSYYGQGYEQYF. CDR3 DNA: TGTGCCAGCAGCTCCTACTATGGACAGGGCTACGAGCAGTACTTC.